This T cell receptor beta chain was found in a study of T cell responses to AZD1222 COVID-19 vaccine. Study observations and caveats: Only a handful of AZD1222 recipients were seropositive at baseline. Sampled repertoires all dated from after the peak T cell response. Among spike-specific TCRs, nearly half reportedly target unmutated variant regions.

Profiled with immunoSEQ multiplex PCR; TCRdb holds only in-frame clones, not every one. The sample lists under 170,000 clones, 92% occurring once. The CDR3 has 13 amino acids. Germline CDR1 and CDR2: SGHTA and FQGNSA. With regard to this clone: Its antigen is not known. Germline is not matched at one junction end, which may reflect a read error.

The material was peripheral blood, obtained 28 days after the second AZD1222 dose. The chain employs TRBV7-2 and TRBJ1-2; D is perhaps TRBD1 (6 bases). This sequence was found in an adult who received the AZD1222 COVID-19 vaccine. The CDR3 coding sequence is TGTGCCAGCAGCTTAGGGATCGATAGGGCAGGGGACTTC. This translates into CASSLGIDRAGDF.